The 2 T cell receptor beta chains below were found in one sample sequenced in a study of glioma-infiltrating T cells. The iRepertoire nested amplicon-rescue multiplex PCR amplified TCR alpha and beta CDR3s from RNA. TCRdb passed the multiplex PCR reads through MiXCR, listing each CDR3 protein once. The data hold a few hundred thousand distinct CDR3 sequences, with around 45% observed a single time. Sample: glioma tissue, nonneoplastic brain tissue, or PBMCs (not recorded which). The receptors were sampled from a human donor with low-grade glioma or glioblastoma, undergoing nonglioma brain surgery, or in good health (not recorded which).

For this clonotype: At one of its ends the junction is not consistent with the germline gene, which may arise from a read error. The genes are TRBV19 and TRBJ2-1, with 7 bases fitting TRBD2. The V gene's germline CDR1 is LNHDA and CDR2 SQIVND (reference sequence). This CDR3 has 15 amino acids. The chain's CDR3 is CASMAGEPQTNERFF. Here the CDR3 DNA reads TGTGCCAGTATGGCGGGAGAACCCCAGACGAATGAGCGGTTCTTC.

J is TRBJ2-7 and V is TRBV7-2, with D perhaps TRBD1 or TRBD2 (7 bases each). CDR3 length equals 17 residues. Germline-derived CDR1 and CDR2 are SGHTA and FQGNSA. Trimming cost V 5 bases and J 4 bases, with 24 bases left between them. DNA of the CDR3: TGTGCCAGCAGCCTCACAGGGGCTGGCGGGAGCTTGTACGAGCAGTACTTC. Its translation is CASSLTGAGGSLYEQYF.